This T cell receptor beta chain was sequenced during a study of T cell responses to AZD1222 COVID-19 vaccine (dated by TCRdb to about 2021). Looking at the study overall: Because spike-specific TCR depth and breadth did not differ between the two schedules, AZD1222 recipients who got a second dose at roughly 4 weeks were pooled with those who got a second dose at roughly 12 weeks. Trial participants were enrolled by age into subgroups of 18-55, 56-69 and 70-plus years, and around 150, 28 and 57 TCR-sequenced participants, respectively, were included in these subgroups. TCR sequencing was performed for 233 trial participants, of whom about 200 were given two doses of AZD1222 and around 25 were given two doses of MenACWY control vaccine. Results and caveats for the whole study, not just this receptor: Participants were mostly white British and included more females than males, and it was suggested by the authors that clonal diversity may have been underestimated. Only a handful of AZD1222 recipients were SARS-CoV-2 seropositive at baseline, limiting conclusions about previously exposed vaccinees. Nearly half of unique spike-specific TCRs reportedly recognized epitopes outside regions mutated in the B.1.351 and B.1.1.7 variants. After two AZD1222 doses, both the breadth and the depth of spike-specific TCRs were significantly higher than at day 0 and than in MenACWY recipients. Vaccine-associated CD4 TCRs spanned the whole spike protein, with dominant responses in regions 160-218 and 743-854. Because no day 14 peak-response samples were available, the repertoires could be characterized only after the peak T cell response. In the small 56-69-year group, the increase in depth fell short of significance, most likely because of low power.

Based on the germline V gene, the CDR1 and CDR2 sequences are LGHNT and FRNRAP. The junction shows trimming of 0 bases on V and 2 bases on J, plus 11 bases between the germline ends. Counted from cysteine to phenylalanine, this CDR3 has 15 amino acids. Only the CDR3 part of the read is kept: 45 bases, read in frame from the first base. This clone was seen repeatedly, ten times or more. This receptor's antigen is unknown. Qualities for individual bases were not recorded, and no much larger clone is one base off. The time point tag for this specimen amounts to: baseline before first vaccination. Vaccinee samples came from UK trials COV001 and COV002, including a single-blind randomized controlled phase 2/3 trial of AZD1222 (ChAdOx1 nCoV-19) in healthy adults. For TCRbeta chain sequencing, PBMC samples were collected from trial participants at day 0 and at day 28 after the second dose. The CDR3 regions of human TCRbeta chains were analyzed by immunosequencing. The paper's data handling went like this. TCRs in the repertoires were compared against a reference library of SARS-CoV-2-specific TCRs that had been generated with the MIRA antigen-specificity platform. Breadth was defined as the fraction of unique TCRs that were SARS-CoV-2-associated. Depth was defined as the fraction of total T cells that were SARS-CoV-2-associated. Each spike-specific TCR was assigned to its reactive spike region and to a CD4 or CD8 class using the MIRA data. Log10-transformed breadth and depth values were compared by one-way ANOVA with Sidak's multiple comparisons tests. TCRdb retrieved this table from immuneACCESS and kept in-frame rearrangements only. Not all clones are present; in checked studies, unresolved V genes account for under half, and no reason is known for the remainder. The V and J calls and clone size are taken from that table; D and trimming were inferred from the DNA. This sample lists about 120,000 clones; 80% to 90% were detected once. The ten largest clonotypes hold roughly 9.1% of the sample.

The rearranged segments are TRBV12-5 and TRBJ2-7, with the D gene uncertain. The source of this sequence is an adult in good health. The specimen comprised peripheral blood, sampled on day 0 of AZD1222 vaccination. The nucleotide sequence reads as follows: TGTGCTAGTGGTTTGGTAACTCAGCCCGCCTACGAGCAGTACTTC. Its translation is CASGLVTQPAYEQYF.